This T cell receptor beta chain was recorded in a study of blood T cell repertoires in COVID-19. Study-wide context: The origin of the acute and convalescent COVID-19 samples was the United States, Italy and Spain. PBMCs, B-cell-depleted T cells, or T cells provided the cDNA or gDNA that made up the material.

Trimming shortened V by 1 base and J by 3 bases, and 11 bases separated the two germline ends. Germline assignment: CDR1 SGHRS and CDR2 YFSETQ. This CDR3 comprises 15 residues. In the original analysis: Using reference gene primer amplification, nucleated cell counts were estimated. Data came from immunoSEQ multiplex PCR; TCRdb stores just in-frame clones and leaves some out. For V, J and clone size, that table is used; D and trimming come from the DNA. The sample contains more than 95,000 clones, about 85% of which appear only once. The source is a woman aged 80 or older with acute or convalescent COVID-19. This rearrangement joins TRBV5-1 to TRBJ1-3; TRBD1 might be the D (6 bases). The sequenced sample was peripheral blood. The CDR3 here is CASSLNRGYGNTIYF. The CDR3 nucleotides are TGCGCCAGCAGCTTGAATAGGGGGTATGGAAACACCATATATTTT.